The 20 T cell receptor beta chains reported below all come from one sample, sequenced in a study of T cell repertoires in cytomegalovirus infection. TCRdb analysed the reads with MiXCR anew, one entry per CDR3 protein. The data show about 740,000 distinct CDR3 sequences, with 35% seen just once and around 2.6% held by the top ten. The sequenced sample consisted of PBMCs. Receptors originate from a human donor in good health (CMV status not recorded). Some clones in this sample may be carry-over from other donors' samples.

A word on this clonotype: An end of the junction differs from the germline gene, which may be a read error. This chain joins TRBV5-6 and TRBJ1-1; D is possibly TRBD1 (5 bases). The germline V gene encodes CDR1 SGHDT and CDR2 YYEEEE. The CDR3 is 12 amino acids. CDR3 protein: CASSLGRGRALF. The CDR3 DNA reads TGTGCCAGCAGCTTGGGGAGGGGCCGGGCTTTATTT.

The chain joins TRBV28 to TRBJ2-7, with TRBD2 matching over 12 bases. CDR1 MDHEN and CDR2 SYDVKM come from the germline V gene. The CDR3 consists of 17 residues. Losses at the gene ends were 9 bases for V and 0 bases for J; bases not matched to a gene: 12. The CDR3 reads CASLRTSGISSSYEQYF. For the CDR3, the DNA is TGTGCCAGTTTGCGGACTAGCGGGATCTCGAGCTCCTACGAGCAGTACTTC. Looking up the rest from reference TRBV28 and TRBJ2-7 gives the full variable domain: DVKVTQSSRYLVKRTGEKVFLECVQDMDHENMFWYRQDPGLGLRLIYFSYDVKMKEKGDIPEGYSVSREKKERFSLILESASTNQTSMYLCASLRTSGISSSYEQYFGPGTRLTVT.

J is TRBJ1-4 and V is TRBV28, with D maybe TRBD1 (5 bases). Trimming cost V 6 bases and J 0 bases, with 17 bases left between them. Germline-derived CDR1 and CDR2 are MDHEN and SYDVKM. CDR3 length: 17 residues. The CDR3 spells CASREGPVDSTNEKLFF. For the CDR3, the DNA is TGTGCCAGCAGAGAGGGGCCGGTAGATTCAACTAATGAAAAACTGTTTTTT.

This clonotype occurred many times. The rearrangement links TRBV12-3 or TRBV12-4 to TRBJ2-7, with unresolved D. This CDR3 contains 12 residues. Trimming left V 2 bases short and J 6 bases short, with 8 bases between. DNA for the CDR3: TGTGCCAGCAGTTTATCGCGACGCGAGCAGTACTTC. Protein sequence: CASSLSRREQYF.

This sequence joins TRBV7-6 and TRBJ1-2; D possibly corresponds to TRBD1 (5 bases). Germline values: CDR1 SGHVS, CDR2 FNYEAQ. This CDR3 is 12 amino acids long. V lost 5 bases and J lost 10, with 14 bases in between. CDR3 bases: TGTGCCAGCAGCCCTGTGGGGCCTGACTACACCTTC. This translates into CASSPVGPDYTF.

This clonotype showed up just a few times. The gene calls are TRBV7-6 and TRBJ2-7; the match to TRBD1 covers 8 bases. This CDR3 is 12 amino acids long. Trimming took 4 bases from V and 7 from J; bases not matched to a gene: 3. Per the germline V gene, CDR1 is SGHVS and CDR2 is FNYEAQ. CDR3 residues: CASSSTGEEQYF. CDR3 bases: TGTGCCAGCAGCTCGACAGGGGAAGAGCAGTACTTC.

At least ten counts were recorded for this clonotype. The gene calls are TRBV7-9 and TRBJ1-1; no reliable D call. V was clipped by 3 bases and J by 3 bases, with 14 bases between them. CDR3 length: 15 amino acids. The germline gives CDR1 SEHNR, CDR2 FQNEAQ (reference sequence). As DNA, the CDR3 is TGTGCCAGCAGCTTGCGGGAGGGAGGGCACACTGAAGCTTTCTTT. Translating it yields CASSLREGGHTEAFF.

In this sample, this clonotype turned up a few times. The genes are TRBV24-1 and TRBJ2-1; D gene unclear. The CDR3 spans 11 residues. V was pared by 1 base and J by 8 bases, with 2 bases between. CDR1 KGHDR and CDR2 SFDVKD come from the germline V gene. As DNA, the CDR3 is TGTGCCACCAGTGATTTCTATGAGCAGTTCTTC. Its translation: CATSDFYEQFF.

The V call is TRBV12-3 or TRBV12-4, the J call TRBJ1-4; 7 bases fit TRBD1. With V trimmed by 2 bases and J by 8 bases, 8 bases remained unmatched. The CDR3 is 15 residues long. This CDR3 reads CASSLLSTGSEKLFF. CDR3 bases: TGTGCCAGCAGTTTACTTTCGACAGGGTCGGAAAAACTGTTTTTT.

This clonotype was recorded many times. The chain recombines TRBV12-3 or TRBV12-4 with TRBJ1-5, with TRBD1 matching 9 bases. V lost 5 bases and J lost 2; bases outside the gene matches: 10. The CDR3 runs 17 residues. The CDR3 nucleotides are TGTGCCAGCAGTCCAAGGGGGGGACAGGGCCGCAATCAGCCCCAGCATTTT. It encodes CASSPRGGQGRNQPQHF.

This clonotype was detected only a few times. The chain recombines TRBV7-3 with TRBJ1-5; D may be TRBD1 (5 bases). CDR3 length equals 17 residues. Germline V gene sequence: CDR1 SGHTA, CDR2 FQGTGA. Trimming shortened V by 7 bases and J by 9 bases, and 28 bases separated the two germline ends. The CDR3 DNA follows: TGTGCCAGCACAATACTTAAACCGGGGGAGAGTCCCGTGCCCCAGCATTTT. It is translated as CASTILKPGESPVPQHF.

As for this clonotype: One base away lies a much larger clone, so this may be a sequencing read error. The conserved closing phenylalanine or tryptophan is absent in this CDR3, likely reflecting a read error. The chain is built from TRBV7-2 and TRBJ2-1; D is possibly TRBD1 (6 bases). Germline V gene data show CDR1 as SGHTA and CDR2 as FQGNSA. V was cut by 1 base and J by 3 bases, with 10 bases left in between. This CDR3 has 15 residues. The CDR3 sequence is CASSLDRGGYNEQFL. The CDR3 nucleotides are TGTGCCAGCAGCTTAGACAGAGGGGGCTACAATGAGCAGTTCTTA.

In its sample, this clonotype was seen many times. The V call is TRBV7-8, the J call TRBJ2-5; D is perhaps TRBD2 (5 bases). Trimming removed 0 bases from V and 5 bases from J, with 10 bases in between. This CDR3 contains 14 residues. Germline V gene lookup returns CDR1 SGHVS and CDR2 FQNEAQ. The CDR3 DNA follows: TGTGCCAGCAGCTTAGCGCGGGTTCGTGAGACCCAGTACTTC. Translated, it gives CASSLARVRETQYF.

The chain carries TRBV5-1 and TRBJ1-6; weak D call: TRBD1 (6 bases). The germline CDR1 and CDR2 sequences are SGHRS and YFSETQ. This CDR3 has 17 residues. V shed 4 bases and J shed 2 bases, with 16 bases lying between them. CDR3 coding DNA: TGCGCCAGCAGCCCGCGGGACACTGGGACCTATAATTCACCCCTCCACTTT. It encodes CASSPRDTGTYNSPLHF.

V usage is TRBV12-3 or TRBV12-4 and J usage is TRBJ2-2, with D perhaps matching TRBD1 (6 bases). The CDR3 has 16 residues. Trimming removed 8 bases at V and 0 bases at J, with 16 bases between. CDR3 sequence (DNA): TGTGCCAGCGCCCCTCCGACAGGCGCGAACACCGGGGAGCTGTTTTTT. Translating it yields CASAPPTGANTGELFF.

The chain joins TRBV6-6 to TRBJ1-4, with D possibly being TRBD1 (6 bases). In germline, CDR1 is MNHNY, CDR2 SVGAGI (reference sequence). CDR3 length: 16 amino acids. The V end was cut by 6 bases, the J end by 7 bases, with 21 bases between. The CDR3 here is CASSLRGQGHVEKLFF. CDR3 nucleotide sequence: TGTGCCAGCAGCCTCCGCGGGCAGGGGCACGTTGAAAAACTGTTTTTT.

This chain links TRBV29-1 with TRBJ1-1; weak D call: TRBD1 (6 bases). The CDR3 extends over 16 amino acids. Trimming removed 4 bases at V and 0 bases at J, with 18 bases between. Germline-derived CDR1 and CDR2 are SQVTM and ANQGSEA. CDR3: CSVVPLTGFMNTEAFF. The CDR3, as DNA: TGCAGCGTTGTCCCCCTTACAGGGTTCATGAACACTGAAGCTTTCTTT. The full variable domain, with the rest looked up from reference TRBV29-1 and TRBJ1-1, is SAVISQKPSRDICQRGTSLTIQCQVDSQVTMMFWYRQQPGQSLTLIATANQGSEATYESGFVIDKFPISRPNLTFSTLTVSNMSPEDSSIYLCSVVPLTGFMNTEAFFGQGTRLTVV.

This clonotype was observed once. CDR3 bases: TGTGCCAGCAGCTTCACCGGGACAGGGGATAATGGCTACACCTTC. It yields the protein CASSFTGTGDNGYTF. This chain joins TRBV7-9 and TRBJ1-2, with 10 bases identical to TRBD1. This CDR3 has 15 residues. V was pared by 3 bases and J by 6 bases, with 7 bases of the junction left unmatched. The germline gives CDR1 SEHNR, CDR2 FQNEAQ (reference sequence).

V is TRBV7-9 and J is TRBJ2-5; TRBD1 or TRBD2 may be the D gene (5 bases each). This CDR3 region has 13 residues. Trimming pared 6 bases from V and 5 bases from J, leaving 13 bases between. CDR1 is SEHNR, CDR2 FQNEAQ, per germline (reference sequence). CDR3 region: CASRMRDRETQYF. As DNA, the CDR3 is TGTGCCAGCAGGATGAGGGACCGGGAGACCCAGTACTTC.

This clonotype was seen only once. The chain is built from TRBV6-1 and TRBJ2-3; no definite D call. The CDR3 contains 14 residues. The ends were cut back, 3 bases at V and 5 bases at J, with 12 bases in the middle. CDR1 is MNHNS and CDR2 is SASEGT in the germline V gene. The CDR3 DNA is TGTGCCAGCAGTGATAATGGATTTAAAGATACGCAGTATTTT. This encodes CASSDNGFKDTQYF.